Below, 6 T cell receptor beta chains from the same sample are listed, as sequenced in a study of STAT5B mutations in CD4+ large granular lymphocyte leukemia. Data came from immunoSEQ multiplex PCR; TCRdb stores just in-frame clones and leaves some out. The data hold approximately 49,000 clones, with roughly 70% observed a single time. The sample comprised CD4+ T cells from blood buffy coats. The receptors were gathered from a human donor in good health.

This clone has a single count. The chain combines TRBV7-9 with TRBJ1-2; TRBD1 matches 8 bases. In germline, CDR1 is SEHNR, CDR2 FQNEAQ (reference sequence). CDR3 length: 15 residues. V dropped 4 bases and J dropped 7; count of bases not matched to a gene: 11. For the CDR3, the DNA is TGTGCCAGCAGCTCAAGACGGCAGGGGGCGCCTGGCTACACCTTC. Translation gives CASSSRRQGAPGYTF.

This clone turned up a few times. This rearrangement joins TRBV14 to TRBJ1-1; TRBD1 might be the D (5 bases). The CDR3 spans 16 residues. V lost 1 base, J lost 1 base, and 13 bases lay in between. Germline-derived CDR1 and CDR2 are SGHDN and FVKESK. As DNA, the CDR3 is TGTGCCAGCAGCCAAGTGGGGCGGGGCGCGAACACTGAAGCTTTCTTT. Encoded protein: CASSQVGRGANTEAFF.

In its sample, this clone was seen a few times. This chain joins TRBV18 and TRBJ2-5, with 9 bases identical to TRBD2. Germline trimming cut 5 bases from V and 2 bases from J; bases unmatched to any gene: 9. The CDR3 runs to 16 residues. Germline loops: CDR1 KGHSH, CDR2 LQKENI. CDR3 sequence (DNA): TGTGCCAGCTCAGCCAATAGCGGGGGCCTACAAGAGACCCAGTACTTC. Translating it yields CASSANSGGLQETQYF.

This clone was seen a single time. V usage is TRBV29-1 and J usage is TRBJ1-1; TRBD1 agrees at 10 bases. V dropped 5 bases and J dropped 3; count of bases not matched to a gene: 6. Germline lookup yields CDR1 SQVTM and CDR2 ANQGSEA. The CDR3 extends over 14 amino acids. The DNA for the CDR3 is TGCAGCGTTTCGACAGGGGGCTGGGACACTGAAGCTTTCTTT. It encodes CSVSTGGWDTEAFF. Together with reference TRBV29-1 and TRBJ1-1, the CDR3 gives the full variable domain: SAVISQKPSRDICQRGTSLTIQCQVDSQVTMMFWYRQQPGQSLTLIATANQGSEATYESGFVIDKFPISRPNLTFSTLTVSNMSPEDSSIYLCSVSTGGWDTEAFFGQGTRLTVV.

This clone has more than one count but fewer than ten. The rearrangement links TRBV18 to TRBJ1-6, with D uncertain. Germline assignment: CDR1 KGHSH and CDR2 LQKENI. V dropped 3 bases and J dropped 6 bases, with 9 bases sitting between them. The CDR3 is 14 residues long. The CDR3 region is CASSPEGSNSPLHF. The CDR3 region has the DNA TGTGCCAGCTCACCGGAAGGGAGTAATTCACCCCTCCACTTT.

The V and J genes are TRBV19 and TRBJ1-4, with a weak D call TRBD1 (6 bases). Trimming removed 3 bases from V and 7 bases from J, with 24 bases in between. The germline gives CDR1 LNHDA, CDR2 SQIVND (reference sequence). The length of the CDR3 is 18 residues. The CDR3 nucleotides are TGTGCCAGTAGTATGTCTTGGCAGGGTGGGGACAACGGTGAAAAACTGTTTTTT. Its translation: CASSMSWQGGDNGEKLFF.